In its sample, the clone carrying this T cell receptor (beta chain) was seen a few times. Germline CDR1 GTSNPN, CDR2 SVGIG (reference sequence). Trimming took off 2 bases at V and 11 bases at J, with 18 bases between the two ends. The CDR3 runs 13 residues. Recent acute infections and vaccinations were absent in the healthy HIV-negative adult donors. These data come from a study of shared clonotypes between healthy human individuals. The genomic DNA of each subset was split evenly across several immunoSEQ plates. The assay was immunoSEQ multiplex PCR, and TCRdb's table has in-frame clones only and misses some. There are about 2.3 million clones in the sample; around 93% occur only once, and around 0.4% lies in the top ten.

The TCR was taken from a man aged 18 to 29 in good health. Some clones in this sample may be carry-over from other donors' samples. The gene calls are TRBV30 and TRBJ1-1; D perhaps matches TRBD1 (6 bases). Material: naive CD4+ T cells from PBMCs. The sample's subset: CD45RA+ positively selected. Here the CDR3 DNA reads TGTGCCTGGAGTTCCCACCCCGGGACACAGGCTTTCTTT. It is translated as CAWSSHPGTQAFF.